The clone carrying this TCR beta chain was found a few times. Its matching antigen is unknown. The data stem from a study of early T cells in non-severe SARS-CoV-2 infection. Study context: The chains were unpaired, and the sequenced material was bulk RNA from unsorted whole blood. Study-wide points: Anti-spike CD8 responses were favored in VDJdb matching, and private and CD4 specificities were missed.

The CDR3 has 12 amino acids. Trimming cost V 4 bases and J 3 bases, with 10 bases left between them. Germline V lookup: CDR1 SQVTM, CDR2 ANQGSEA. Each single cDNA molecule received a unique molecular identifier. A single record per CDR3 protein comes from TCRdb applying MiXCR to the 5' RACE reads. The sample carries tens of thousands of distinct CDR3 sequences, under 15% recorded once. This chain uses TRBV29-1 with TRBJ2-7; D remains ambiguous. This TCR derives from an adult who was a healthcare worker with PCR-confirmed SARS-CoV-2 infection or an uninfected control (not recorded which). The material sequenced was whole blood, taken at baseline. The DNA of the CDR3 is TGCAGCGTTGCTGGGGATAACTACGAGCAGTACTTC. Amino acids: CSVAGDNYEQYF.